The 30 T cell receptor beta chains below come from one sample, sequenced in a study of T cell changes during pregnancy in multiple sclerosis. TCRdb's copy holds only in-frame clones and misses some; the assay was immunoSEQ multiplex PCR. The profile covers more than 65,000 clones, with about 91% appearing a single time and 2% to 2.5% taken by the ten largest. Sequences were derived from peripheral blood, sampled in the first trimester of pregnancy. Every receptor here comes from a female donor with multiple sclerosis, enrolled in a pregnancy study.

V is TRBV13 and J is TRBJ2-3; TRBD2 matches 12 bases. The CDR3 totals 17 residues. V trimming: 5 bases; J trimming: 2 bases; junction bases outside the gene matches: 8. The V gene's germline CDR1 is PRHDT and CDR2 FYEKMQ (reference sequence). The CDR3 DNA reads TGTGCCAGCAGCCTTCGGACTAGCGGGGAGTACACAGATACGCAGTATTTT. Amino acid sequence: CASSLRTSGEYTDTQYF. Combining the CDR3 with reference TRBV13 and TRBJ2-3 gives the whole variable domain AAGVIQSPRHLIKEKRETATLKCYPIPRHDTVYWYQQGPGQDPQFLISFYEKMQSDKGSIPDRFSAQQFSDYHSELNMSSLELGDSALYFCASSLRTSGEYTDTQYFGPGTRLTVL.

The genes are TRBV19 and TRBJ2-1; D is possibly TRBD1 (5 bases). CDR3 size: 17 residues. V was shortened by 1 base and J by 0 bases, with 13 bases between the two germline ends. CDR1 and CDR2 from the germline V gene are LNHDA and SQIVND (reference sequence). CDR3 nucleotide sequence: TGTGCCAGTAGTATAGCGAGGACAAGAAGCTCCTACAATGAGCAGTTCTTC. Amino acids: CASSIARTRSSYNEQFF.

V and J are TRBV15 and TRBJ2-1; D not certain. V was pared by 3 bases and J by 4 bases, with 13 bases between. CDR1 and CDR2 (germline): LNHNV, YYDKDF (reference sequence). This CDR3 comprises 15 residues. The CDR3 DNA reads TGTGCCACCAGCAGGTGGCAGGCCTCTTACAATGAGCAGTTCTTC. Residues: CATSRWQASYNEQFF. Together with reference TRBV15 and TRBJ2-1, the CDR3 gives the full variable domain: DAMVIQNPRYQVTQFGKPVTLSCSQTLNHNVMYWYQQKSSQAPKLLFHYYDKDFNNEADTPDNFQSRRPNTSFCFLDIRSPGLGDTAMYLCATSRWQASYNEQFFGPGTRLTVL.

CDR3 sequence reads: CASSSLAESFTDTQYF. The DNA of the CDR3 is TGTGCCAGCAGTTCACTAGCGGAGTCTTTCACAGATACGCAGTATTTT. V gene TRBV14 combines with J gene TRBJ2-3; 8 positions match TRBD2. The V and J ends lost 6 bases and 2 bases, in that order; junction bases with no gene match: 10. CDR3 size: 16 residues. Germline V gene data show CDR1 as SGHDN and CDR2 as FVKESK.

This sequence joins TRBV13 and TRBJ2-3, with D perhaps matching TRBD2 (5 bases). CDR3 length: 17 amino acids. Per germline, CDR1 PRHDT and CDR2 FYEKMQ (reference sequence). V lost 3 bases to trimming and J lost 8 bases, with 24 bases between them. The CDR3 protein is CASSLGKGGRRGTTQYF. In DNA form, the CDR3 reads TGTGCCAGCAGCTTGGGCAAAGGCGGGCGTCGAGGTACTACGCAGTATTTT.

This rearrangement joins TRBV5-4 to TRBJ1-1; D is unclear. This CDR3 region has 15 residues. V lost 0 bases to trimming and J lost 0 bases, with 9 bases between them. Germline V lookup: CDR1 SGHNT, CDR2 YYREEE (reference sequence). The CDR3 DNA is TGTGCCAGCAGCTTGGGGCCGAATTTGAACACTGAAGCTTTCTTT. This encodes CASSLGPNLNTEAFF.

The chain carries TRBV4-1 and TRBJ2-4; tentatively, D is TRBD2 (5 bases). The V end was cut by 2 bases, the J end by 4 bases, with 12 bases between. Germline V CDR1 and CDR2: MGHRA, YSYEKL. The CDR3 is 15 amino acids. CDR3 nucleotides: TGCGCCAGCAGCCAAAGTGGAGGTGGGAAAAACATTCAGTACTTC. Its protein product is CASSQSGGGKNIQYF.

This chain connects TRBV6-6 to TRBJ1-1; D unresolved. In germline, CDR1 is MNHNY, CDR2 SVGAGI (reference sequence). With 0 bases removed from V and 1 base from J, the gap between germline ends came to 9 bases. The CDR3 is 15 amino acids. CDR3 bases: TGTGCCAGCAGTTACTCGGCCCGTGGGAACACTGAAGCTTTCTTT. It codes for CASSYSARGNTEAFF.

The V and J genes are TRBV15 and TRBJ2-2, with D perhaps matching TRBD2 (5 bases). The CDR3 loop spans 14 amino acids. Germline-derived CDR1 and CDR2 are LNHNV and YYDKDF (reference sequence). V was pared by 2 bases and J by 8 bases, with 12 bases between. CDR3 protein: CATSRTTPGGELFF. The CDR3 nucleotides read TGTGCCACCAGCAGAACCACGCCGGGGGGGGAGCTGTTTTTT.

The sample holds one count of this clone. V is TRBV9 and J is TRBJ2-7, with TRBD2 matching 7 bases. The ends lost 3 bases at V and 3 bases at J; junction bases unmatched: 6. This CDR3 has 14 residues. CDR1 is SGDLS, CDR2 YYNGEE, per germline. The CDR3 loop reads CASSAGTIGYEQYF. CDR3 nucleotide sequence: TGTGCCAGCAGCGCCGGGACTATCGGCTACGAGCAGTACTTC.

This sequence joins TRBV5-1 and TRBJ1-5, with D possibly matching TRBD1 (5 bases). V shed 6 bases and J shed 2 bases, with 18 bases lying between them. There are 16 residues in the CDR3. Per germline, CDR1 SGHRS and CDR2 YFSETQ. CDR3 DNA sequence: TGCGCCAGCACCCCGGGGGGAGCGGCGGGCAATCAGCCCCAGCATTTT. As protein: CASTPGGAAGNQPQHF.

This clone was found a few times. The V call is TRBV5-4, the J call TRBJ2-3; possible D gene TRBD2, 5 bases. The CDR3 covers 16 residues. The V and J ends lost 4 bases and 2 bases respectively, with 17 bases between them. The V gene's germline CDR1 is SGHNT and CDR2 YYREEE (reference sequence). Here the CDR3 DNA reads TGTGCCAGCAGCCAGGACCCGACTACCGACACAGATACGCAGTATTTT. Residues: CASSQDPTTDTDTQYF.

The rearrangement uses TRBV9 and TRBJ2-2; 7 positions agree with TRBD1. CDR1 SGDLS and CDR2 YYNGEE come from the germline V gene. This CDR3 is 16 amino acids long. V lost 4 bases to trimming and J lost 6 bases; unmatched junction nucleotides: 12. CDR3 sequence: CASSSGGDRVAGELFF. CDR3 DNA: TGTGCCAGCAGCTCTGGCGGAGACAGGGTGGCCGGGGAGCTGTTTTTT.

The rearrangement joins TRBV15 to TRBJ1-5, with TRBD1 identical over 8 bases. The CDR3 covers 16 residues. Trimming cost V 4 bases and J 3 bases; bases outside gene matches: 8. Germline V gene data show CDR1 as LNHNV and CDR2 as YYDKDF (reference sequence). The CDR3 reads CATSKNPDRANQPQHF. In DNA form, the CDR3 reads TGTGCCACCAGCAAAAACCCGGACAGGGCCAATCAGCCCCAGCATTTT. The full variable domain, completed using reference TRBV15 and TRBJ1-5, is DAMVIQNPRYQVTQFGKPVTLSCSQTLNHNVMYWYQQKSSQAPKLLFHYYDKDFNNEADTPDNFQSRRPNTSFCFLDIRSPGLGDTAMYLCATSKNPDRANQPQHFGDGTRLSIL.

This chain's CDR3 is CASSPPVAPNNEQFF. CDR3 DNA: TGTGCCAGCTCACCACCGGTAGCGCCCAACAATGAGCAGTTCTTC. The chain combines TRBV18 with TRBJ2-1, with a possible D match to TRBD2 (5 bases). Germline values: CDR1 KGHSH, CDR2 LQKENI. This CDR3 region has 15 residues. V lost 0 bases, J lost 5 bases, and 11 bases lay in between.

This clone was observed a single time. The chain uses TRBV10-3 and TRBJ2-7; unclear D gene. Trimming removed 6 bases from V and 3 bases from J, with 15 bases in between. CDR3 length equals 14 residues. The germline CDR1 and CDR2 sequences are ENHRY and SYGVKD. CDR3 region: CAISPSGSDYEQYF. CDR3 bases: TGTGCCATCAGCCCTTCGGGTTCCGACTACGAGCAGTACTTC.

The chain is built from TRBV6-6 and TRBJ1-5, with D possibly matching TRBD1 (6 bases). This CDR3 region has 15 residues. Trimming left V 2 bases short and J 3 bases short, with 11 bases between. Per germline, CDR1 MNHNY and CDR2 SVGAGI (reference sequence). The CDR3 DNA reads as TGTGCCAGCAGTTACGAATCAGGGGACAATCAGCCCCAGCATTTT. This encodes CASSYESGDNQPQHF.

Notes on this clone: Relative to the germline gene, one junction end is altered; a read error may explain this. The chain uses TRBV2 and TRBJ2-1, with D uncertain. The germline gives CDR1 SNHLY, CDR2 FYNNEI. The CDR3 sequence is 12 residues long. The CDR3 DNA follows: TGTACCAGCAATCCGTCCGCGGATGAGCAGTTCTTC. Amino acid sequence: CTSNPSADEQFF.

J is TRBJ1-2 and V is TRBV27; perhaps TRBD1 as D (5 bases). The CDR3 consists of 13 residues. Trimming took 3 bases from V and 2 from J, leaving 7 bases between them. CDR1 and CDR2 from the germline V gene are MNHEY and SMNVEV (reference sequence). CDR3: CASSLKGNYGYTF. DNA for the CDR3: TGTGCCAGCAGTTTGAAGGGGAACTATGGCTACACCTTC.

The chain joins TRBV6-5 to TRBJ2-1; TRBD2 might be the D (5 bases). The CDR3 loop spans 10 amino acids. CDR1 is MNHEY and CDR2 is SVGAGI in the germline V gene. CDR3 nucleotides: TGTGCAACGGGGTCTTTCGAGCAGTTCTTC. Translation: CATGSFEQFF.

The rearrangement links TRBV19 to TRBJ2-1; TRBD2 aligns across 10 bases. CDR1 and CDR2 from the germline V gene are LNHDA and SQIVND (reference sequence). The ends lost 3 bases at V and 7 bases at J; junction bases unmatched: 3. The CDR3 consists of 14 residues. This CDR3 reads CASSIGLAVNEQFF. The CDR3 DNA reads TGTGCCAGTAGTATTGGACTAGCGGTTAATGAGCAGTTCTTC.

This clone was seen a single time. V and J are TRBV5-4 and TRBJ2-1; D is possibly TRBD2 (5 bases). The V end lost 4 bases, the J end lost 8 bases, and 25 bases lay between the germline ends. The germline V gene has CDR1 SGHNT and CDR2 YYREEE (reference sequence). CDR3 length: 17 residues. DNA for the CDR3: TGTGCCAGCAGCCCATTTACTAGTATTATGGCCACTGATGAGCAGTTCTTC. Translated, it gives CASSPFTSIMATDEQFF.

This clone was seen only a few times. The chain employs TRBV9 and TRBJ2-2; 15 bases align to TRBD2. The CDR3 consists of 16 residues. Germline V gene lookup returns CDR1 SGDLS and CDR2 YYNGEE. The V segment lost 3 bases and the J segment 7 bases; nucleotides outside the gene matches: 4. As DNA, the CDR3 is TGTGCCAGCAGCGGGACTAGCGGGAGGGAGAGCGGGGAGCTGTTTTTT. Translating gives CASSGTSGRESGELFF.

V usage is TRBV9 and J usage is TRBJ1-1; no definite D call. Per germline, CDR1 SGDLS and CDR2 YYNGEE. The CDR3 contains 15 residues. With 7 bases removed from V and 1 base from J, the gap between germline ends came to 17 bases. As DNA, the CDR3 is TGTGCCAGCTCCCCGCGGAAAATGGGGAACACTGAAGCTTTCTTT. It encodes CASSPRKMGNTEAFF. Using reference TRBV9 and TRBJ1-1 for the parts outside the CDR3, the full variable domain is DSGVTQTPKHLITATGQRVTLRCSPRSGDLSVYWYQQSLDQGLQFLIQYYNGEERAKGNILERFSAQQFPDLHSELNLSSLELGDSALYFCASSPRKMGNTEAFFGQGTRLTVV.

This clone was detected only once. This chain joins TRBV21-1 and TRBJ2-7; the table's D call TRBD2 went unverified against the DNA. TRBV21-1 is an annotated pseudogene. This CDR3 is built from 15 residues. The DNA of the CDR3 is TGTGCCAGCAGCGCCAGGACTAGCGGGAGACGCGAGCAGTACTTC. Translating gives CASSARTSGRREQYF.

The chain uses TRBV6-4 and TRBJ2-4; 12 nucleotides match TRBD2. The germline gives CDR1 MRHNA, CDR2 SNTAGT. The V gene end was trimmed by 6 bases and the J gene end by 3 bases; junction bases not matched to a gene: 15. This CDR3 has 19 amino acids. DNA for the CDR3: TGTGCCAGCAGAGCCCCTAGCGGGAGGGCAACTAGGGGCAAAAACATTCAGTACTTC. Its protein is CASRAPSGRATRGKNIQYF.

The rearrangement joins TRBV27 to TRBJ2-7; TRBD1 aligns across 11 bases. Germline V gives CDR1 MNHEY, CDR2 SMNVEV (reference sequence). Trimming removed 6 bases from V and 4 bases from J; junction bases left unmatched: 8. The CDR3 totals 15 residues. As DNA, the CDR3 is TGTGCCAGCAGCGACCGGGACAGGGGGTCTTACGAGCAGTACTTC. It yields the protein CASSDRDRGSYEQYF.

The count of this clone is one. The V gene is TRBV2, the J gene TRBJ2-1; weak D call: TRBD1 (6 bases). The CDR3 is 13 residues long. Per germline, CDR1 SNHLY and CDR2 FYNNEI. Trimming left V 6 bases short and J 6 bases short, with 12 bases between. The CDR3 DNA reads as TGTGCCAGCAGACCCAGGGGTGGCAATGAGCAGTTCTTC. Translating gives CASRPRGGNEQFF.

The chain joins TRBV18 to TRBJ2-7; 8 positions agree with TRBD1. Germline CDR1 is KGHSH and CDR2 is LQKENI. The CDR3 has 14 residues. With V trimmed by 4 bases and J by 4 bases, 6 bases remained unmatched. The CDR3 region has the DNA TGTGCCAGCTCACGGGACACAGGGGGATACGAGCAGTACTTC. Its translation: CASSRDTGGYEQYF.

The chain has TRBV9 and TRBJ1-6; TRBD1 matches 7 bases. CDR3 length: 15 residues. V shed 4 bases, J shed 6 bases, and the junction held 7 bases outside the gene matches. CDR1 and CDR2 (germline): SGDLS, YYNGEE. The CDR3 here is CASSFTGDLNSPLHF. The CDR3 DNA sequence: TGTGCCAGCAGCTTTACAGGGGACCTTAATTCACCCCTCCACTTT.